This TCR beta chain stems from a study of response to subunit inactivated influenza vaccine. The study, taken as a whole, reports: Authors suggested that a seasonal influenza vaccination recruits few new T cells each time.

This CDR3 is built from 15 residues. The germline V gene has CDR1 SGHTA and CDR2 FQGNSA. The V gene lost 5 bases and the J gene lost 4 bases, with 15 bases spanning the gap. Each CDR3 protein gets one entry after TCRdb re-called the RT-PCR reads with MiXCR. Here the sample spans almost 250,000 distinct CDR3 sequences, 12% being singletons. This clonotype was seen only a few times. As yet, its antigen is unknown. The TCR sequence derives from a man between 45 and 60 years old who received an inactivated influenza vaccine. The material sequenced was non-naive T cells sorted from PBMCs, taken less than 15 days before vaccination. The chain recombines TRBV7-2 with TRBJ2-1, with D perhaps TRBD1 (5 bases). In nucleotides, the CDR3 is TGTGCCAGCAGCCAAGGGGCGCAAAGATACAATGAGCAGTTCTTC. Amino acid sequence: CASSQGAQRYNEQFF.